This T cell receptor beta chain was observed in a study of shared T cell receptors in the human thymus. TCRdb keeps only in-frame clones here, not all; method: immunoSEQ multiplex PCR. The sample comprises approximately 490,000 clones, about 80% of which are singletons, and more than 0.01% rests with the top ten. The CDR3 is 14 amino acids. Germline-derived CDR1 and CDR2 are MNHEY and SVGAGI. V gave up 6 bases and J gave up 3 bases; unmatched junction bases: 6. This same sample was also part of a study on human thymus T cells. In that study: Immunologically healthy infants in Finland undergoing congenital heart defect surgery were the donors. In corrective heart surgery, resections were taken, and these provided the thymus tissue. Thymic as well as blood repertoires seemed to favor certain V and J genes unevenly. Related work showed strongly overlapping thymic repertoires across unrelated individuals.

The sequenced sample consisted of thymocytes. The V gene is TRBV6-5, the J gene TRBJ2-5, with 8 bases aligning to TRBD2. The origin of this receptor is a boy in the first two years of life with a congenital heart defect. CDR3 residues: CASSKISGKETQYF. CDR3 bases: TGTGCCAGCAGCAAGATTAGCGGGAAAGAGACCCAGTACTTC.